The 11 T cell receptor beta chains listed next were all sequenced from one sample in a study of T cells in Graves' hyperthyroidism and ophthalmopathy. Using RNA transcripts as the source, TCR beta CDR3 regions were amplified. In the first-round RT-PCR of the TCR CDR3, the HTBI primer set was used. TCRdb itself ran the multiplex PCR reads through MiXCR, one entry per CDR3 protein. The sample contains under 450,000 distinct CDR3 sequences, approximately 15% of which appear only once. Material for sequencing was blood. These receptor sequences come from a woman younger than 30 with Graves' hyperthyroidism.

This clonotype was detected many times. The chain carries TRBV11-2 and TRBJ2-5; TRBD2 agrees at 11 bases. The CDR3 loop spans 15 amino acids. The V and J ends lost 5 bases and 5 bases, in that order; junction bases with no gene match: 7. Per germline, CDR1 SGHAT and CDR2 FQNNGV. The CDR3 sequence is CASSPKGLAAETQYF. CDR3 bases: TGTGCCAGCAGCCCCAAGGGACTAGCGGCGGAGACCCAGTACTTC.

The chain couples TRBV4-2 to TRBJ2-2; 10 bases fit TRBD2. The germline CDR1 and CDR2 sequences are LGHNA and YNFKEQ. J was trimmed by 6 bases and V by 0 bases; bases with no gene match: 10. The CDR3 is made up of 18 amino acids. As DNA, the CDR3 is TGTGCCAGCAGCCAAGATATGGCTAGCGGGAGTATGGCCGGGGAGCTGTTTTTT. Protein product: CASSQDMASGSMAGELFF.

There are many counts of this clonotype. V and J are TRBV5-1 and TRBJ2-2; tentatively, D is TRBD2 (6 bases). The CDR3 consists of 13 residues. Germline V gene data show CDR1 as SGHRS and CDR2 as YFSETQ. V lost 1 base, J lost 7 bases, and 8 bases lay in between. CDR3 in DNA: TGCGCCAGCAGCTTGCGGGAGAACGGGGAGCTGTTTTTT. It yields the protein CASSLRENGELFF. Looking up the rest from reference TRBV5-1 and TRBJ2-2 gives the full variable domain: KAGVTQTPRYLIKTRGQQVTLSCSPISGHRSVSWYQQTPGQGLQFLFEYFSETQRNKGNFPGRFSGRQFSNSRSEMNVSTLELGDSALYLCASSLRENGELFFGEGSRLTVL.

The chain joins TRBV5-4 to TRBJ1-4, with TRBD1 identical over 7 bases. Germline lookup yields CDR1 SGHNT and CDR2 YYREEE (reference sequence). The V gene end was trimmed by 4 bases and the J gene end by 3 bases; junction bases not matched to a gene: 9. This CDR3 is 16 amino acids long. The CDR3 bases are TGTGCCAGCAGCCCCGGGGGGACAGCCTCTAATGAAAAACTGTTTTTT. Translation: CASSPGGTASNEKLFF. Variable domain in full (rest from reference TRBV5-4 and TRBJ1-4): ETGVTQSPTHLIKTRGQQVTLRCSSQSGHNTVSWYQQALGQGPQFIFQYYREEENGRGNFPPRFSGLQFPNYSSELNVNALELDDSALYLCASSPGGTASNEKLFFGSGTQLSVL.

As for this clonotype: One junction end does not reproduce the germline sequence, and a read error may be involved. The V gene is TRBV29-1, the J gene TRBJ2-1; D not certain. The CDR3 is made up of 13 amino acids. Germline CDR1 and CDR2: SQVTM and ANQGSEA. The CDR3 region is CSVAIGRRYISVF. The DNA of the CDR3 is TGCAGCGTTGCTATCGGGCGTCGATATATCTCGGTCTTC.

In this sample, this clonotype turned up many times. This chain uses TRBV27 with TRBJ1-2, with D uncertain. The V gene's germline CDR1 is MNHEY and CDR2 SMNVEV (reference sequence). The CDR3 extends over 13 amino acids. Trimming took 3 bases from V and 9 from J, leaving 14 bases between them. The CDR3 DNA reads as TGTGCCAGCAGTTTCGGCCGGACGTCGCGCTACACCTTC. Translating gives CASSFGRTSRYTF.

This chain connects TRBV12-3 or TRBV12-4 to TRBJ1-1; 9 bases agree with TRBD1. V shed 6 bases and J 3 bases; nucleotides not matched to a gene: 5. The CDR3 extends over 14 amino acids. This CDR3 reads CASSPDRGDTEAFF. The CDR3 bases are TGTGCCAGCAGCCCTGACAGGGGGGACACTGAAGCTTTCTTT.

This clonotype showed up just a few times. V is TRBV20-1 and J is TRBJ1-5, with D uncertain. CDR1 and CDR2 (germline): DFQATT, SNEGSKA (reference sequence). This CDR3 contains 13 residues. Trimming pared 3 bases from V and 9 bases from J, leaving 15 bases between. CDR3 in amino acids: CSASRGPGGPQHF. As DNA, the CDR3 is TGCAGTGCTAGTCGAGGGCCAGGAGGGCCCCAGCATTTT.

This clonotype was seen many times. The rearrangement links TRBV7-3 to TRBJ1-1; D is unresolved. Germline V gives CDR1 SGHTA, CDR2 FQGTGA. The CDR3 length is 13 residues. V was cut by 5 bases and J by 3 bases, with 10 bases left in between. In nucleotides, the CDR3 is TGTGCCAGCAGCCCGTCTCGGTACACTGAAGCTTTCTTT. Translating it yields CASSPSRYTEAFF.

This clonotype came up many times. This rearrangement joins TRBV28 to TRBJ2-2; no clear D gene. The V end lost 6 bases, the J end lost 4 bases, and 12 bases lay between the germline ends. CDR3 length equals 14 residues. Germline CDR1 reads MDHEN; CDR2 reads SYDVKM. The CDR3 sequence is CASSPRILTGELFF. Here the CDR3 DNA reads TGTGCCAGCAGCCCCCGGATCCTCACCGGGGAGCTGTTTTTT. Looking up the rest from reference TRBV28 and TRBJ2-2 gives the full variable domain: DVKVTQSSRYLVKRTGEKVFLECVQDMDHENMFWYRQDPGLGLRLIYFSYDVKMKEKGDIPEGYSVSREKKERFSLILESASTNQTSMYLCASSPRILTGELFFGEGSRLTVL.

This clonotype was observed at least ten times. The chain is built from TRBV27 and TRBJ1-4, with D unresolved. The germline V and J ends were trimmed by 4 bases and 5 bases, with 11 bases remaining between them. CDR3 length: 14 residues. In germline, CDR1 is MNHEY, CDR2 SMNVEV (reference sequence). This chain's CDR3 is CASSSRVLNEKLFF. CDR3 coding DNA: TGTGCCAGCAGTTCGCGGGTCCTAAATGAAAAACTGTTTTTT.